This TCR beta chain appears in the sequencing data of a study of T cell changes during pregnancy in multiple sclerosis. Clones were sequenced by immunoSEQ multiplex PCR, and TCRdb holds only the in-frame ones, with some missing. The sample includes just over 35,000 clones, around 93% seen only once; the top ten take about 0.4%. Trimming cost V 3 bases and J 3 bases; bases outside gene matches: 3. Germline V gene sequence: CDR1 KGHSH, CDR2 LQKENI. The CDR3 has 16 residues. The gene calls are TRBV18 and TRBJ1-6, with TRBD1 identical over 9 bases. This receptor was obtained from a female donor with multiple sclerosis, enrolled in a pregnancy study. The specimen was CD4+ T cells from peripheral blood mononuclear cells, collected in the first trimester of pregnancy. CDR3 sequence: CASSPTGQGYNSPLHF. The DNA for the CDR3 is TGTGCCAGCTCACCTACGGGACAGGGCTATAATTCACCCCTCCACTTT.